A selection of T cell receptor beta chains follows, all from one sample in a study of T-cell memory formation after mild COVID-19. One entry per CDR3 protein, called by TCRdb with MiXCR from the 5' RACE reads. The sample lists about half a million distinct CDR3 sequences, around a sixth occurring once. Sample: PBMCs or a T cell subset sorted from them (not recorded which). All receptors derive from an adult woman who had mild COVID-19 (a few samples of this study predate the infection). Cell type and time point are not known. Both conserved end residues are part of each CDR3. Each record gives: D gene, V gene, J gene, clone size, CDR3 protein, CDR3 DNA. D genes are given only for firm matches. Rows give clone size only sometimes, using once, few, many, or a class for an expanded clone.

D gene: .; V gene: TRBV15; J gene: TRBJ2-2; clone size: few; CDR3 protein: CATSIGRWANTGELFF; CDR3 DNA: TGTGCCACCAGCATAGGTCGGTGGGCGAACACCGGGGAGCTGTTTTTT
D gene: TRBD1; V gene: TRBV20-1; J gene: TRBJ1-1; clone size: .; CDR3 protein: CSASYPGQGLNTEAFF; CDR3 DNA: TGCAGTGCTAGTTACCCGGGACAGGGGTTGAACACTGAAGCTTTCTTT
D gene: .; V gene: TRBV24-1; J gene: TRBJ2-1; clone size: .; CDR3 protein: CATSDWAVGGQFF; CDR3 DNA: TGTGCCACCAGTGATTGGGCCGTGGGAGGGCAGTTCTTC
D gene: .; V gene: TRBV12-3/TRBV12-4; J gene: TRBJ2-1; clone size: many; CDR3 protein: CASNKGENEQFF; CDR3 DNA: TGTGCCAGCAATAAGGGAGAGAATGAGCAGTTCTTC
D gene: .; V gene: TRBV12-3/TRBV12-4; J gene: TRBJ2-1; clone size: .; CDR3 protein: CASRDPSEGNEQFF; CDR3 DNA: TGTGCCAGCAGGGACCCCTCAGAGGGGAATGAGCAGTTCTTC
D gene: TRBD2; V gene: TRBV29-1; J gene: TRBJ2-3; clone size: many; CDR3 protein: CSVRLAGTTDTQYF; CDR3 DNA: TGCAGCGTTAGACTAGCGGGAACCACAGATACGCAGTATTTT
D gene: TRBD1; V gene: TRBV7-2; J gene: TRBJ2-1; clone size: .; CDR3 protein: CASSFDRGRNEQFF; CDR3 DNA: TGTGCCAGCAGCTTCGACAGGGGGCGCAATGAGCAGTTCTTC
D gene: TRBD1; V gene: TRBV2; J gene: TRBJ1-1; clone size: few; CDR3 protein: CASRGQGYTEAFF; CDR3 DNA: TGTGCCAGCAGGGGACAGGGTTACACTGAAGCTTTCTTT
D gene: .; V gene: TRBV10-2; J gene: TRBJ2-3; clone size: .; CDR3 protein: CASSESGRPDTQYF; CDR3 DNA: TGCGCCAGCAGTGAGTCCGGACGGCCAGATACGCAGTATTTT
D gene: TRBD1; V gene: TRBV24-1; J gene: TRBJ1-2; clone size: .; CDR3 protein: CATSDPRTGENGYTF; CDR3 DNA: TGTGCCACCAGTGACCCAAGGACAGGGGAGAATGGCTACACCTTC
D gene: TRBD2; V gene: TRBV5-1; J gene: TRBJ2-1; clone size: .; CDR3 protein: CASSPTGTSGSLGFF; CDR3 DNA: TGCGCCAGCAGCCCTACCGGGACTAGCGGATCTCTTGGATTCTTC
D gene: TRBD1; V gene: TRBV10-3; J gene: TRBJ1-5; clone size: .; CDR3 protein: CAARQGPVDQPQHF; CDR3 DNA: TGTGCCGCGCGACAGGGGCCGGTTGATCAGCCCCAGCATTTT
D gene: .; V gene: TRBV7-2; J gene: TRBJ1-5; clone size: .; CDR3 protein: CASSFGGPSNQPQHF; CDR3 DNA: TGTGCCAGCAGCTTTGGGGGGCCCAGCAATCAGCCCCAGCATTTT
D gene: .; V gene: TRBV7-6; J gene: TRBJ2-7; clone size: .; CDR3 protein: CASSLGQRYEQYF; CDR3 DNA: TGTGCCAGCAGCTTAGGGCAGCGGTACGAGCAGTACTTC
D gene: TRBD2; V gene: TRBV19; J gene: TRBJ2-2; clone size: .; CDR3 protein: CASMKRGRTGGELFF; CDR3 DNA: TGTGCCAGTATGAAACGCGGGAGGACGGGCGGGGAGCTGTTTTTT
D gene: TRBD1; V gene: TRBV13; J gene: TRBJ1-1; clone size: .; CDR3 protein: CASSFGQGVALTEAFF; CDR3 DNA: TGTGCCAGCAGCTTTGGACAGGGTGTTGCCCTCACTGAAGCTTTCTTT
D gene: .; V gene: TRBV5-4; J gene: TRBJ2-1; clone size: few; CDR3 protein: CASSLWGSNEQFF; CDR3 DNA: TGTGCCAGCAGCTTGTGGGGGTCAAATGAGCAGTTCTTC
D gene: .; V gene: TRBV6-5; J gene: TRBJ1-5; clone size: .; CDR3 protein: CASSYGGTGNQPQHF; CDR3 DNA: TGTGCCAGCAGTTACGGGGGGACCGGCAATCAGCCCCAGCATTTT
D gene: .; V gene: TRBV4-1; J gene: TRBJ1-1; clone size: .; CDR3 protein: CASSQGQPLPSTESFF; CDR3 DNA: TGCGCCAGCAGCCAAGGACAGCCACTTCCCTCCACTGAATCTTTCTTT
D gene: .; V gene: TRBV9; J gene: TRBJ2-2; clone size: .; CDR3 protein: CASSGPGELFF; CDR3 DNA: TGTGCCAGCAGCGGTCCCGGGGAGCTGTTTTTT
D gene: .; V gene: TRBV12-3/TRBV12-4; J gene: TRBJ1-2; clone size: many; CDR3 protein: CASSQTDSYGYTF; CDR3 DNA: TGTGCCAGCAGTCAAACCGACAGCTATGGCTACACCTTC
D gene: .; V gene: TRBV7-2; J gene: TRBJ2-7; clone size: .; CDR3 protein: CASSLDRDVPYEQYF; CDR3 DNA: TGTGCCAGCAGCCTCGACCGGGACGTCCCGTACGAGCAGTACTTC
D gene: .; V gene: TRBV7-9; J gene: TRBJ1-4; clone size: .; CDR3 protein: CASSLNPGSGTNEKLFF; CDR3 DNA: TGTGCCAGCAGCCTCAACCCTGGATCGGGGACTAATGAAAAACTGTTTTTT
D gene: .; V gene: TRBV10-3; J gene: TRBJ1-2; clone size: few; CDR3 protein: CAITLNKGNGYTF; CDR3 DNA: TGTGCCATCACCCTTAATAAAGGGAATGGCTACACCTTC
D gene: .; V gene: TRBV24-1; J gene: TRBJ2-1; clone size: .; CDR3 protein: CATSDLGPSPNEQFF; CDR3 DNA: TGTGCCACCAGTGATTTGGGTCCCAGCCCGAATGAGCAGTTCTTC
D gene: .; V gene: TRBV12-3/TRBV12-4; J gene: TRBJ2-2; clone size: .; CDR3 protein: CASSPVLGVNTGELFF; CDR3 DNA: TGTGCCAGCAGTCCTGTGTTGGGGGTTAACACCGGGGAGCTGTTTTTT
D gene: TRBD1; V gene: TRBV6-1; J gene: TRBJ1-1; clone size: .; CDR3 protein: CASSPRTGSRSEAFF; CDR3 DNA: TGTGCCAGCAGCCCACGGACAGGGTCCCGGTCTGAAGCTTTCTTT
D gene: .; V gene: TRBV6-5; J gene: TRBJ2-1; clone size: .; CDR3 protein: CASSYLDRYNEQFF; CDR3 DNA: TGTGCCAGCAGTTACCTGGACCGGTACAATGAGCAGTTCTTC
D gene: TRBD2; V gene: TRBV11-3; J gene: TRBJ2-1; clone size: few; CDR3 protein: CASSLDGAGVGHNEQFF; CDR3 DNA: TGTGCCAGCAGCTTAGACGGTGCGGGAGTCGGGCACAATGAGCAGTTCTTC
D gene: .; V gene: TRBV20-1; J gene: TRBJ1-5; clone size: .; CDR3 protein: CSASDSFNNQPQHF; CDR3 DNA: TGCAGTGCTAGCGACAGTTTCAACAATCAGCCCCAGCATTTT
D gene: TRBD2; V gene: TRBV12-3/TRBV12-4; J gene: TRBJ2-3; clone size: few; CDR3 protein: CASSTSGVSTDTQYF; CDR3 DNA: TGTGCCAGCAGTACTAGCGGGGTATCCACAGATACGCAGTATTTT
D gene: .; V gene: TRBV19; J gene: TRBJ2-7; clone size: once; CDR3 protein: CASSMKRDYEQYF; CDR3 DNA: TGTGCCAGTAGTATGAAGCGTGACTACGAGCAGTACTTC
D gene: .; V gene: TRBV5-1; J gene: TRBJ2-5; clone size: .; CDR3 protein: CASEDSGQETQYF; CDR3 DNA: TGCGCCAGCGAGGATTCCGGCCAAGAGACCCAGTACTTC
D gene: TRBD1; V gene: TRBV12-3/TRBV12-4; J gene: TRBJ2-1; clone size: few; CDR3 protein: CASSSMTGKDEQFF; CDR3 DNA: TGTGCCAGCAGTTCTATGACAGGGAAGGATGAGCAGTTCTTC
D gene: .; V gene: TRBV7-9; J gene: TRBJ2-5; clone size: .; CDR3 protein: CASSPGTGMETQYF; CDR3 DNA: TGTGCCAGCAGCCCGGGAACAGGGATGGAGACCCAGTACTTC
D gene: TRBD1; V gene: TRBV10-3; J gene: TRBJ2-1; clone size: many; CDR3 protein: CAISEGTGANEQFF; CDR3 DNA: TGTGCCATCAGTGAAGGGACAGGGGCGAATGAGCAGTTCTTC
D gene: .; V gene: TRBV5-1; J gene: TRBJ1-1; clone size: few; CDR3 protein: CASSLAPEGYDTEAFF; CDR3 DNA: TGCGCCAGCAGCTTGGCCCCGGAGGGGTATGACACTGAAGCTTTCTTT
D gene: .; V gene: TRBV7-9; J gene: TRBJ2-5; clone size: .; CDR3 protein: CASSLVDRPFQETQYF; CDR3 DNA: TGTGCCAGCAGCTTAGTCGACAGGCCCTTCCAAGAGACCCAGTACTTC
D gene: .; V gene: TRBV7-9; J gene: TRBJ2-1; clone size: few; CDR3 protein: CASSPKTSSYNEQFF; CDR3 DNA: TGTGCCAGCAGCCCAAAGACTAGTTCCTACAATGAGCAGTTCTTC
D gene: .; V gene: TRBV4-2; J gene: TRBJ2-5; clone size: .; CDR3 protein: CASSPDGKTQYF; CDR3 DNA: TGTGCCAGCAGCCCCGACGGCAAGACCCAGTACTTC
D gene: .; V gene: TRBV7-8; J gene: TRBJ2-3; clone size: .; CDR3 protein: CASSLEFGRSSTDTQYF; CDR3 DNA: TGTGCCAGCAGCTTAGAATTCGGACGGAGTAGCACAGATACGCAGTATTTT
D gene: .; V gene: TRBV4-1; J gene: TRBJ2-5; clone size: .; CDR3 protein: CASSQGARGYQETQYF; CDR3 DNA: TGCGCCAGCAGCCAAGGGGCGAGGGGGTACCAAGAGACCCAGTACTTC
D gene: TRBD2; V gene: TRBV9; J gene: TRBJ2-7; clone size: few; CDR3 protein: CASSVSRLAGVYEQYF; CDR3 DNA: TGTGCCAGCAGCGTGAGCCGACTAGCGGGAGTCTACGAGCAGTACTTC
D gene: .; V gene: TRBV6-2/TRBV6-3; J gene: TRBJ2-5; clone size: .; CDR3 protein: CASSATVPPPPAETQYF; CDR3 DNA: TGTGCCAGCAGTGCGACAGTGCCGCCTCCACCGGCAGAGACCCAGTACTTC
D gene: .; V gene: TRBV19; J gene: TRBJ1-6; clone size: .; CDR3 protein: CASSMGPINSPLHF; CDR3 DNA: TGTGCCAGTAGTATGGGACCGATTAATTCACCCCTCCACTTT
D gene: .; V gene: TRBV6-2/TRBV6-3; J gene: TRBJ2-7; clone size: many; CDR3 protein: CASRDGSSYEQYF; CDR3 DNA: TGTGCCAGCCGGGACGGGAGCTCCTACGAGCAGTACTTC
D gene: TRBD2; V gene: TRBV5-1; J gene: TRBJ2-7; clone size: few; CDR3 protein: CASSPGLAGGLAYEQYF; CDR3 DNA: TGCGCCAGCAGCCCGGGACTAGCGGGAGGGCTGGCGTACGAGCAGTACTTC
D gene: .; V gene: TRBV7-2; J gene: TRBJ2-1; clone size: few; CDR3 protein: CASSLTPRRDNEQFF; CDR3 DNA: TGTGCCAGCAGCTTAACCCCAAGACGGGACAATGAGCAGTTCTTC
D gene: TRBD2; V gene: TRBV6-2/TRBV6-3; J gene: TRBJ2-3; clone size: .; CDR3 protein: CASSYNGRAVTDTQYF; CDR3 DNA: TGTGCCAGCAGTTACAATGGGAGGGCAGTCACAGATACGCAGTATTTT
D gene: .; V gene: TRBV30; J gene: TRBJ1-1; clone size: .; CDR3 protein: CAWIGTVLIGRAGEAFF; CDR3 DNA: TGTGCCTGGATTGGAACTGTGTTAATAGGCAGGGCGGGGGAAGCTTTCTTT
D gene: .; V gene: TRBV11-3; J gene: TRBJ2-7; clone size: few; CDR3 protein: CASSLEVQRYEQYF; CDR3 DNA: TGTGCCAGCAGCTTAGAGGTCCAGCGGTACGAGCAGTACTTC
D gene: TRBD2; V gene: TRBV5-1; J gene: TRBJ2-1; clone size: .; CDR3 protein: CASSPLPGGQNEQFF; CDR3 DNA: TGCGCCAGCAGCCCGCTCCCGGGGGGGCAGAATGAGCAGTTCTTC
D gene: .; V gene: TRBV7-9; J gene: TRBJ2-6; clone size: few; CDR3 protein: CASSPPGTSGANVLTF; CDR3 DNA: TGTGCCAGCAGCCCCCCGGGGACCTCTGGGGCCAACGTCCTGACTTTC
D gene: TRBD1; V gene: TRBV6-5; J gene: TRBJ1-1; clone size: many; CDR3 protein: CASSWDREAFF; CDR3 DNA: TGTGCCAGCAGTTGGGACAGAGAAGCTTTCTTT
D gene: .; V gene: TRBV6-5; J gene: TRBJ2-7; clone size: .; CDR3 protein: CASSYFTGRAYEQYF; CDR3 DNA: TGTGCCAGCAGTTACTTTACCGGCCGGGCCTACGAGCAGTACTTC
D gene: .; V gene: TRBV7-3; J gene: TRBJ1-2; clone size: many; CDR3 protein: CASSPNSNYGYTF; CDR3 DNA: TGTGCCAGCAGCCCAAACAGTAACTATGGCTACACCTTC
D gene: .; V gene: TRBV20-1; J gene: TRBJ2-7; clone size: .; CDR3 protein: CSARDRGPVNEQYF; CDR3 DNA: TGCAGTGCTAGAGACCGGGGCCCTGTTAACGAGCAGTACTTC
D gene: TRBD2; V gene: TRBV4-2; J gene: TRBJ2-3; clone size: few; CDR3 protein: CASSSSGVLAGGPGDTQYF; CDR3 DNA: TGTGCCAGCAGCTCAAGCGGTGTCCTAGCGGGGGGGCCAGGAGATACGCAGTATTTT